This entry is about one T cell receptor (beta chain). Its target is not known. Molecular barcoded adaptors covering alpha/delta and beta/gamma chains were used on 400 ng RNA. TCRdb recomputed calls from the reads with MiXCR, one row per CDR3 protein. The data contain about 50,000 distinct CDR3 sequences, roughly a fifth of them singletons. The data stem from a study of read filtering for tumor transcriptome and immune sequencing. The overall study: Revised staging placed under ten patients in R-ISS I, approximately 16 in II, about 7 in III. Per sample, TCR-region reads ranged about 4 to 11 million by IR-seq, about 80 to 1,400 by RNA-seq.

Study-level findings and limits: Sorted CD138-negative bone marrow cells were not purified T cells.

In germline, CDR1 is MNHNY, CDR2 SVGAGI (reference sequence). Trimming removed 0 bases from V and 2 bases from J, with 16 bases in between. This CDR3 spans 18 amino acids. Sampling of bone marrow took place during active disease in every patient. The sequencing input was a population of CD138-negative cells sorted from bone marrow. This receptor was taken from a donor at least 40 years old with multiple myeloma. The chain employs TRBV6-6 and TRBJ2-2; TRBD2 might be the D (6 bases). The CDR3 DNA reads as TGTGCCAGCAGTTACTCGGGAAGGATGGCGGGAAACACCGGGGAGCTGTTTTTT. Its translation is CASSYSGRMAGNTGELFF.